The TCR beta chain under discussion was sequenced for a study of T cell repertoires in cytomegalovirus infection. Turning to the study itself: From public TCR beta signatures came an indication of both CMV infection and matching HLA type.

Points from the study as a whole: CMV-specific TCR beta clonotypes restricted by HLA-C dominated the ex vivo response.

In the case of this clonotype: Its antigen is not known. One end of the junction varies from germline; a read error may be responsible.

TCRdb recomputed calls from the reads with MiXCR, one row per CDR3 protein. The data hold approximately 400,000 distinct CDR3 sequences, with approximately 31% observed a single time. This CDR3 region has 16 residues. The germline V gene has CDR1 MGHRA and CDR2 YSYEKL. V gene TRBV4-1 combines with J gene TRBJ2-7; 10 bases fit TRBD1. The origin of this receptor is a human donor in good health (CMV status not recorded). Some clones in this sample may be carry-over from other donors' samples. Sequencing was done on a sample of PBMCs. The DNA for the CDR3 is TGTGCCAGCAGCCAACCGACGACAGGGGGCGGGTACGAGCAGTACTTC. Translation: CASSQPTTGGGYEQYF.